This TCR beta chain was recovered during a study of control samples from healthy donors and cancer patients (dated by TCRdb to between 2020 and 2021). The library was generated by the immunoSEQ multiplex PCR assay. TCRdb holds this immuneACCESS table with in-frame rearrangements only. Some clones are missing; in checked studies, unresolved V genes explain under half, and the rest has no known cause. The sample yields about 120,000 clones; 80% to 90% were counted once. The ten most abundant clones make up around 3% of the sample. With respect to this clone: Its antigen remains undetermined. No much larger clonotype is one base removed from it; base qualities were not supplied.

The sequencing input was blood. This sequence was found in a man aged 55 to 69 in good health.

In nucleotide form, the sequence is TGCGCCAGCAGGAGGGGGGGCGAGAGGGATGAGCAGTTCTTC. Its translation reads: CASRRGGERDEQFF. The rearrangement joined TRBV10-2 to TRBJ2-1; D gene: possibly TRBD2, on 7 matching bases. Trimming costs V 6 bases and J 8 bases, and their ends lie 17 bases apart. CDR1 and CDR2 (WSHSY, SAAADI) derive from the germline V gene. From the cysteine through the phenylalanine, the CDR3 covers 14 amino acids. The sequence is cut down to CDR3 DNA, 42 bases in frame from base 1.